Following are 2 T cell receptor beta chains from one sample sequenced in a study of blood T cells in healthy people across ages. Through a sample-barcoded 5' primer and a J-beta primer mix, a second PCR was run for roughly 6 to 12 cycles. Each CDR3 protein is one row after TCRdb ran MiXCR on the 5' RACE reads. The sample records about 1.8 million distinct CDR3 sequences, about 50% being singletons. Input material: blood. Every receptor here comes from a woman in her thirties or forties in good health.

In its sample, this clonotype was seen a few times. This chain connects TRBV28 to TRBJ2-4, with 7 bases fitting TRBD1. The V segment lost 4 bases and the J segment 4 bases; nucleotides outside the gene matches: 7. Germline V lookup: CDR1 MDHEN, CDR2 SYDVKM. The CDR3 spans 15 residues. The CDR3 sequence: CASSSQGQLKNIQYF. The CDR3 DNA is TGTGCCAGCAGTTCCCAGGGACAGCTTAAAAACATTCAGTACTTC.

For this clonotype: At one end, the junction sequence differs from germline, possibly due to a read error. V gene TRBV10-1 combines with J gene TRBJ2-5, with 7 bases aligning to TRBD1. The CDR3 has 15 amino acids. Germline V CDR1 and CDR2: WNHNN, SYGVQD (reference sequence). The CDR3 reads CASSGADRSQETRYF. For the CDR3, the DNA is TGCGCCAGCAGTGGGGCGGACAGGAGCCAAGAGACCCGGTACTTC.